This T cell receptor beta chain was captured in a study of monozygotic twins with inflammatory bowel disease. Each TCR library used 3500 ng of total RNA. TCRdb reprocessed the 5' RACE reads, with one entry per CDR3 protein and no DNA. The sample holds 300,000 to 400,000 distinct CDR3 sequences. This CDR3 contains 14 residues. CDR1 LNHDA and CDR2 SQIVND come from the germline V gene (reference sequence). The TCR originated in a human donor with ulcerative colitis or Crohn's disease, or a healthy co-twin of an affected twin (not recorded which). Sequencing was done on a sample of blood. V and J are TRBV19 and TRBJ2-7; no DNA is available, so the TRBD2 call from TCRdb remains unchecked. The CDR3 loop is CASSIRSGNYEQYF.